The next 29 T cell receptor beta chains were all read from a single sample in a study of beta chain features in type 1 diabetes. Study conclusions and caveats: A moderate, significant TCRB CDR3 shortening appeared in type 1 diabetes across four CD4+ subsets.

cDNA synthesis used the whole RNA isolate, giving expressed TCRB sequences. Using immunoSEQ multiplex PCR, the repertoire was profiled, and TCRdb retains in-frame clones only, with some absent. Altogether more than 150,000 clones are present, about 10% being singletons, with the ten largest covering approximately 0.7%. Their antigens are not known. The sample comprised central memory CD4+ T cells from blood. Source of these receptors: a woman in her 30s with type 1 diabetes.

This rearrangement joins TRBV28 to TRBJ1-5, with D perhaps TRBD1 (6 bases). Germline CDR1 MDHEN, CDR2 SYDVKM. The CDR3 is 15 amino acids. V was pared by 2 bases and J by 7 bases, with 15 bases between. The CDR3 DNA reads TGTGCCAGCAGTTTAGAAACAGGGTGGAAACAGCCCCAGCATTTT. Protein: CASSLETGWKQPQHF.

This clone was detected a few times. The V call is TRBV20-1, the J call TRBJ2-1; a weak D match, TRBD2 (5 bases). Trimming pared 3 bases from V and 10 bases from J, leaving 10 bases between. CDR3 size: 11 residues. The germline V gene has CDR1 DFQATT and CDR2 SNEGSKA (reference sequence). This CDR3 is CSASEQREQFF. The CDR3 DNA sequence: TGCAGTGCTAGCGAGCAGCGGGAGCAGTTCTTC.

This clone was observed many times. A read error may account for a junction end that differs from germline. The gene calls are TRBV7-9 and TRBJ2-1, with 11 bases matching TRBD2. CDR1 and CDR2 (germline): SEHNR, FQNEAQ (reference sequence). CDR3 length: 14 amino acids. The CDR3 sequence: CASRLAGGPDEQFF. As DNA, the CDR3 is TGTGCCAGCAGATTAGCGGGAGGGCCTGATGAGCAGTTCTTC.

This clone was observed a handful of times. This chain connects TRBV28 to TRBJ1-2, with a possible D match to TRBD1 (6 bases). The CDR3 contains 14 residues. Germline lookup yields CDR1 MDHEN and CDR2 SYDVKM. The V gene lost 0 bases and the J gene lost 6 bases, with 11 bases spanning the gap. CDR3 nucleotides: TGTGCCAGCAGTTTATGGGCAGGGGAAGATGGCTACACCTTC. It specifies CASSLWAGEDGYTF.

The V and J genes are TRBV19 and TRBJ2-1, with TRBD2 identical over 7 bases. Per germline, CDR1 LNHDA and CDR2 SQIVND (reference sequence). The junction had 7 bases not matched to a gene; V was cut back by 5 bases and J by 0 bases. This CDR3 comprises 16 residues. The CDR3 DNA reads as TGTGCCAGTAGTGGGCGGGGCGGGAGCTCCTACAATGAGCAGTTCTTC. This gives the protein CASSGRGGSSYNEQFF.

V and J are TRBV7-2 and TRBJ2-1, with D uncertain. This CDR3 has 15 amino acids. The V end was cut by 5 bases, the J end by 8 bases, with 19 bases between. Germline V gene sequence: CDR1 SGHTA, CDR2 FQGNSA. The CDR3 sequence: CASSRKIRVTDEQFF. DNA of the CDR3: TGTGCCAGCAGCCGTAAGATTAGAGTTACAGATGAGCAGTTCTTC.

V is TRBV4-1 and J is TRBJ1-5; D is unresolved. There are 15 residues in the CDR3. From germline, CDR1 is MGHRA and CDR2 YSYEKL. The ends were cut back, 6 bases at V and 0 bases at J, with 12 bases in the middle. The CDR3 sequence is CASRTRISSNQPQHF. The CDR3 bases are TGCGCCAGCAGAACCAGGATCAGTAGCAATCAGCCCCAGCATTTT.

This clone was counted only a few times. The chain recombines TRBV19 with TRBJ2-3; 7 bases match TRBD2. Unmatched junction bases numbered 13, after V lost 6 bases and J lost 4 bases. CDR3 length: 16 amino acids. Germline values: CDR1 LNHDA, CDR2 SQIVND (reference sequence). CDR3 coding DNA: TGTGCCAGTAGCCTCCTGGGGCGGGAGTTAGCAGATACGCAGTATTTT. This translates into CASSLLGRELADTQYF.

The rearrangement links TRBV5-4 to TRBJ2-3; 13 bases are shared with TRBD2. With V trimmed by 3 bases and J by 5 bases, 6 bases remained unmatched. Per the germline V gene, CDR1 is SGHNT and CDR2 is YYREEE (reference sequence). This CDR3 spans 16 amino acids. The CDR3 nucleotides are TGTGCCAGCAGCTCCAGACTAGCGGGAGGTAAAGATACGCAGTATTTT. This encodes CASSSRLAGGKDTQYF.

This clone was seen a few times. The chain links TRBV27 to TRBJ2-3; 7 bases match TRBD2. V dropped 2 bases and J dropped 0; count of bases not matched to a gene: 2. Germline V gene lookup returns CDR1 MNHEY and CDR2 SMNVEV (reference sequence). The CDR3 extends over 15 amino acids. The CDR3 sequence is CASSLVSGSTDTQYF. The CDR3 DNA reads TGTGCCAGCAGTTTAGTTAGCGGGAGCACAGATACGCAGTATTTT.

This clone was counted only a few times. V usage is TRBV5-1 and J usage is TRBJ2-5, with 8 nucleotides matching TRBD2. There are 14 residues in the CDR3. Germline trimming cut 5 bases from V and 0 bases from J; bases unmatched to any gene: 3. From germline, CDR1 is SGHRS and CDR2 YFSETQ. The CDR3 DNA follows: TGCGCCAGCAGGCCGACTAGCGACCAAGAGACCCAGTACTTC. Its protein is CASRPTSDQETQYF.

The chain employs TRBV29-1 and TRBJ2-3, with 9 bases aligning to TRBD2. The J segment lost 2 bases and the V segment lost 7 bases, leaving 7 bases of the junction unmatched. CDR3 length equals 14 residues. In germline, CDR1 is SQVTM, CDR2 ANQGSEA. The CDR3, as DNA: TGCAGCGCCAGTTCTAGCGGGAACACAGATACGCAGTATTTT. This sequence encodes CSASSSGNTDTQYF.

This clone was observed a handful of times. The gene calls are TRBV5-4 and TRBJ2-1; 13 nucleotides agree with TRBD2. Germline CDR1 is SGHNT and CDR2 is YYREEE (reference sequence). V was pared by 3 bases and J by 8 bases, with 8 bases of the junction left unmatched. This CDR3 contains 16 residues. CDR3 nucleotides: TGTGCCAGCAGCTCCCGGACTAGCGGGAGTGTGGATGAGCAGTTCTTC. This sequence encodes CASSSRTSGSVDEQFF.

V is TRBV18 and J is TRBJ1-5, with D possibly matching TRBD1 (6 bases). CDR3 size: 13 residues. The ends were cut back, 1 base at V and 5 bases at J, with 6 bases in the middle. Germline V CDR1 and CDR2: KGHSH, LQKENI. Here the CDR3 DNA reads TGTGCCAGCTCACCACAGGGGGATCAGCCCCAGCATTTT. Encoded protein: CASSPQGDQPQHF.

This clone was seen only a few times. Written as DNA, the CDR3 is TGTGCCAGCAGTCCGGCGGGAGGGAACACTGAAGCTTTCTTT. It yields the protein CASSPAGGNTEAFF. V usage is TRBV28 and J usage is TRBJ1-1; D is undetermined. V lost 5 bases, J lost 1 base, and 11 bases lay in between. Per germline, CDR1 MDHEN and CDR2 SYDVKM. The CDR3 has 14 residues.

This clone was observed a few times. The CDR3 sequence is CASSQVPGTEAFF. The CDR3 DNA reads TGCGCCAGCAGCCAAGTTCCGGGCACTGAAGCTTTCTTT. This chain links TRBV4-1 with TRBJ1-1; the D is unclear. Germline V gene sequence: CDR1 MGHRA, CDR2 YSYEKL. CDR3 length: 13 amino acids. The germline V and J ends were trimmed by 1 base and 4 bases, with 7 bases remaining between them.

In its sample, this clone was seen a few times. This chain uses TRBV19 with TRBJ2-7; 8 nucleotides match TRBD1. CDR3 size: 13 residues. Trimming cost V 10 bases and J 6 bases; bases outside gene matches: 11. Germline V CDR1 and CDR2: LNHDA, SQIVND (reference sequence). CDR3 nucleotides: TGTGCCACCAAAAAGGACAGGGAAGGCGAGCAGTACTTC. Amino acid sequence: CATKKDREGEQYF.

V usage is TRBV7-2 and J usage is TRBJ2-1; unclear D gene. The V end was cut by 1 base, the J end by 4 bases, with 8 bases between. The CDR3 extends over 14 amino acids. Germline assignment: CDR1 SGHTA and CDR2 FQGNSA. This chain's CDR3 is CASSLGWRYNEQFF. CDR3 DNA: TGTGCCAGCAGCTTAGGATGGCGGTACAATGAGCAGTTCTTC.

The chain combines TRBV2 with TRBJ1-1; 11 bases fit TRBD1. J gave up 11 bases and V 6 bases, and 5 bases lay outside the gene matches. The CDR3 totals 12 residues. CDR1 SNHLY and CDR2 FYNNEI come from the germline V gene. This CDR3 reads CASRDRGPRAFF. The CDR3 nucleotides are TGTGCCAGCAGGGACAGGGGGCCGAGGGCTTTCTTT.

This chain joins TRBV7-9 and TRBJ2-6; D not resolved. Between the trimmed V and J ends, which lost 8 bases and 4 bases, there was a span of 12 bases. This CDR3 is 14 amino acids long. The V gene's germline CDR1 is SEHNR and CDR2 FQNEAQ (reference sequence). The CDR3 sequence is CASRKALGANVLTF. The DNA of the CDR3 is TGTGCCAGCCGAAAAGCTCTGGGGGCCAACGTCCTGACTTTC.

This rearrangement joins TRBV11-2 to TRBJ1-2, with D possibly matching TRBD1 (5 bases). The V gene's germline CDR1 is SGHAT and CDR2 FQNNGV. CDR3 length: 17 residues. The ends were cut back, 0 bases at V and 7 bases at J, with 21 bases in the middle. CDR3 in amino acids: CASSLDRITAGPGGYTF. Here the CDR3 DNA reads TGTGCCAGCAGCTTAGATCGGATCACGGCAGGGCCGGGTGGCTACACCTTC. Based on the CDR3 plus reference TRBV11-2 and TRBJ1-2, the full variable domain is EAGVAQSPRYKIIEKRQSVAFWCNPISGHATLYWYQQILGQGPKLLIQFQNNGVVDDSQLPKDRFSAERLKGVDSTLKIQPAKLEDSAVYLCASSLDRITAGPGGYTFGSGTRLTVV.

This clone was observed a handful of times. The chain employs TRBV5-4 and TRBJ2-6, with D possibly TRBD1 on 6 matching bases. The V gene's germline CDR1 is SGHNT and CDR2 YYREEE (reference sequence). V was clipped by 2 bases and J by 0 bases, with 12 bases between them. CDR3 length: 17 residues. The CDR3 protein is CASSFSQGISGANVLTF. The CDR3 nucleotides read TGTGCCAGCAGCTTTTCACAGGGAATCTCTGGGGCCAACGTCCTGACTTTC.

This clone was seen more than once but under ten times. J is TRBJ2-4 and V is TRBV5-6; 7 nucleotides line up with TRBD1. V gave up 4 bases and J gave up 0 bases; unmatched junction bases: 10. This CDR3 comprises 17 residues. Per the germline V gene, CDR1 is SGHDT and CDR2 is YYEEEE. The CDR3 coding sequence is TGTGCCAGCAGCAATCTGAGGGGACAGCTAGCCAAAAACATTCAGTACTTC. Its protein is CASSNLRGQLAKNIQYF. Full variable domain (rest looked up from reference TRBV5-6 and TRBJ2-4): DAGVTQSPTHLIKTRGQQVTLRCSPKSGHDTVSWYQQALGQGPQFIFQYYEEEERQRGNFPDRFSGHQFPNYSSELNVNALLLGDSALYLCASSNLRGQLAKNIQYFGAGTRLSVL.

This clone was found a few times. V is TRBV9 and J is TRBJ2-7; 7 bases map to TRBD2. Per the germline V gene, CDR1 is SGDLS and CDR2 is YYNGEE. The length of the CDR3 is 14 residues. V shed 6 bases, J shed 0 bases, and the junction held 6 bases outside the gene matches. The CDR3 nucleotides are TGTGCCAGCAACCGCGCGGGGGACTCCTACGAGCAGTACTTC. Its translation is CASNRAGDSYEQYF.

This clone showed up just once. CDR3: CASSPREGQETQYF. CDR3 nucleotides: TGTGCCAGCTCACCAAGGGAAGGACAGGAGACCCAGTACTTC. The chain couples TRBV18 to TRBJ2-5, with D tentatively TRBD1 (6 bases). Trimming cost V 2 bases and J 5 bases, with 12 bases left between them. The CDR3 contains 14 residues. CDR1 KGHSH and CDR2 LQKENI come from the germline V gene.

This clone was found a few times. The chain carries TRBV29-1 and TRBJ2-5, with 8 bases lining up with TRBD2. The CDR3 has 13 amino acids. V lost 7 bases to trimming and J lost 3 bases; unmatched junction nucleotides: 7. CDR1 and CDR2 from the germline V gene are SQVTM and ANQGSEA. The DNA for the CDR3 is TGCAGCGCCGGCGGGGGGTACAAAGAGACCCAGTACTTC. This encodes CSAGGGYKETQYF.

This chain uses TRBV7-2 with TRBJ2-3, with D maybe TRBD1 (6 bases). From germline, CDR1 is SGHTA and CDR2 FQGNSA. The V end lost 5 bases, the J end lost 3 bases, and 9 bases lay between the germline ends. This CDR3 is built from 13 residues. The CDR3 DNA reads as TGTGCCAGCAGCCGAACAGGGACAGATACGCAGTATTTT. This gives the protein CASSRTGTDTQYF.

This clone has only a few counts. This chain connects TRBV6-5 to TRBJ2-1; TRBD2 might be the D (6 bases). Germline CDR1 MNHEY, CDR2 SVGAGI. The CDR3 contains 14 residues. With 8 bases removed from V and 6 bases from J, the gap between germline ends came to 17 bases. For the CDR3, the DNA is TGTGCCAGCTCTTCGGGAGCCACTCTCAATGAGCAGTTCTTC. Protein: CASSSGATLNEQFF.

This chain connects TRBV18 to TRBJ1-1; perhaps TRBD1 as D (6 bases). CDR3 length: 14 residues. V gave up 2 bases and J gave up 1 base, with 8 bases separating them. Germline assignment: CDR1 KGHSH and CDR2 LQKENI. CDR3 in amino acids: CASSPSGANTEAFF. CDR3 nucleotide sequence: TGTGCCAGCTCACCATCAGGGGCGAACACTGAAGCTTTCTTT.